This TCR beta chain was recorded in a study of beta chain features in type 1 diabetes. V gave up 7 bases and J gave up 6 bases, with 15 bases separating them. The CDR3 runs to 13 residues. From germline, CDR1 is WNHNN and CDR2 SYGVQD (reference sequence). Study results and caveats: The naive, central memory and Treg TCRB repertoires of patients appeared to be more similar to one another than those of healthy donors. Any HLA effect on TCRB rearrangement was left unresolved by small sub-analyses. cDNA-based reads could over-represent cells with high TCR expression.

Regarding this clone: What it recognizes is unknown.

Reverse transcription of all isolated RNA meant that expressed TCRB transcripts were sequenced. Data came from immunoSEQ multiplex PCR; TCRdb stores just in-frame clones and leaves some out. The data contain 200,000 to 250,000 clones, over 9.5% of them seen just once; the ten biggest clones take up 0.03% to 0.035%. Purities over 95% were achieved in all sorted populations. The chain links TRBV10-1 to TRBJ2-5, with a weak D call TRBD2 (6 bases). This TCR was recovered from a woman younger than 30 in good health. Sequenced: naive CD4+ T cells from blood. The CDR3 loop reads CASTATSWKTQYF. The CDR3 region has the DNA TGCGCCAGCACCGCGACTAGTTGGAAGACCCAGTACTTC.